The 9 T cell receptor beta chains given below trace back to one sample, sequenced in a study of T-cell reconstitution after alpha-beta-depleted transplantation in children. TCRbeta library preparation incorporated unique molecular identifiers. Via MiXCR, TCRdb re-called the PCR reads, giving one row per CDR3 protein. The sample consists of approximately 230,000 distinct CDR3 sequences, roughly 24% of them appearing once. This specimen was PBMCs, taken before TCRalphabeta/CD19-depleted stem cell transplant. The receptors were sampled from a girl aged 2-15 years with Fanconi anemia, due to receive a stem cell transplant.

This clonotype was seen at least ten times. The chain employs TRBV25-1 and TRBJ1-2; D is ambiguous. The CDR3 covers 16 residues. Germline V gives CDR1 MGHDK, CDR2 SYGVNS. Trimming took 2 bases from V and 4 from J, leaving 17 bases between them. CDR3: CASSESGQRTFYGYTF. The DNA for the CDR3 is TGTGCCAGCAGTGAAAGTGGGCAGCGGACCTTCTATGGCTACACCTTC.

The chain is built from TRBV9 and TRBJ2-3, with a possible D match to TRBD2 (6 bases). The V end lost 0 bases, the J end lost 2 bases, and 10 bases lay between the germline ends. From germline, CDR1 is SGDLS and CDR2 YYNGEE. CDR3 length: 15 amino acids. The CDR3 spells CASSVDGDSTDTQYF. The CDR3 DNA sequence: TGTGCCAGCAGCGTAGACGGGGACTCCACAGATACGCAGTATTTT.

The table lists this clonotype with many counts. This rearrangement joins TRBV20-1 to TRBJ2-7; 13 nucleotides agree with TRBD2. The CDR3 consists of 15 residues. J was trimmed by 6 bases and V by 5 bases; bases with no gene match: 10. Germline-derived CDR1 and CDR2 are DFQATT and SNEGSKA (reference sequence). The CDR3 bases are TGCAGTGCTGATTTACCGGGACTAGCGGGAATCGAGCAGTACTTC. Translating it yields CSADLPGLAGIEQYF.

In its sample, this clonotype was seen many times. The rearrangement uses TRBV10-3 and TRBJ1-1, with TRBD1 as a possible D gene (5 bases). The germline V and J ends were trimmed by 7 bases and 0 bases, with 18 bases remaining between them. Germline V gene lookup returns CDR1 ENHRY and CDR2 SYGVKD. The CDR3 runs 16 residues. The DNA of the CDR3 is TGTGCCATCACTGGGGCACCGCTAAATATGAACACTGAAGCTTTCTTT. Residues: CAITGAPLNMNTEAFF.

Only a few counts were recorded for this clonotype. The chain joins TRBV7-9 to TRBJ2-7, with 9 bases that match TRBD1. V was clipped by 3 bases and J by 9 bases; unmatched bases: 0. The length of the CDR3 is 11 residues. Germline CDR1 reads SEHNR; CDR2 reads FQNEAQ (reference sequence). The CDR3 loop is CASSLGQGQYF. The CDR3 bases are TGTGCCAGCAGCTTGGGACAGGGGCAGTACTTC.

This clonotype was seen ten or more times. The chain joins TRBV12-3 or TRBV12-4 to TRBJ2-3; possibly TRBD1 for D (5 bases). The V end lost 2 bases, the J end lost 3 bases, and 9 bases lay between the germline ends. This CDR3 is built from 14 residues. The CDR3 bases are TGTGCCAGCAGTTTAAGGGCAGGGACAGATACGCAGTATTTT. Its protein product is CASSLRAGTDTQYF.

The chain recombines TRBV20-1 with TRBJ2-7; 10 nucleotides align to TRBD1. Per the germline V gene, CDR1 is DFQATT and CDR2 is SNEGSKA (reference sequence). Trimming at V came to 4 bases and at J to 5 bases, leaving 5 bases not matched to a gene. The CDR3 has 13 amino acids. CDR3: CSATAGTGDEQYF. The CDR3 DNA is TGCAGTGCTACAGCCGGGACAGGGGACGAGCAGTACTTC.

This chain links TRBV7-2 with TRBJ2-3, with no clear D. The CDR3 covers 12 residues. Trimming shortened V by 5 bases and J by 6 bases, and 9 bases separated the two germline ends. The germline gives CDR1 SGHTA, CDR2 FQGNSA. CDR3 loop: CASSAPGDTQYF. The DNA of the CDR3 is TGTGCCAGCAGCGCACCCGGGGATACGCAGTATTTT.

As DNA, the CDR3 is TGCGCCAGCAGCCAAGTAGCGGGAGGGGAGACCCAGTACTTC. Translation gives CASSQVAGGETQYF. This chain links TRBV4-1 with TRBJ2-5; 11 bases align to TRBD2. The CDR3 contains 14 residues. Germline lookup yields CDR1 MGHRA and CDR2 YSYEKL. The ends lost 1 base at V and 5 bases at J; junction bases unmatched: 0.